The following is a T cell receptor (beta chain) sequence with its context. The record originates from a study of blood T cell repertoires in COVID-19. The wider study: Sources were T cells, B-cell-depleted T cells, or PBMCs; the material itself was cDNA or gDNA.

Sequencing used immunoSEQ multiplex PCR; TCRdb keeps in-frame clones, though not all of them. The sample contains almost 70,000 clones, 75% to 80% of which appear only once. This CDR3 comprises 15 residues. V lost 4 bases, J lost 7 bases, and 5 bases stayed unmatched. Germline CDR1 SGHDT, CDR2 YYEEEE. This clonotype originated in a human donor in a cohort sampled during active COVID-19. The V gene is TRBV5-6, the J gene TRBJ1-6; 10 bases map to TRBD1. Input material: peripheral blood. The CDR3 loop reads CASSVPGQGNSPLHF. The DNA for the CDR3 is TGTGCCAGCAGCGTCCCGGGACAGGGGAATTCACCCCTCCACTTT.